This entry describes one T cell receptor (beta chain). No antigen is known for it. This record belongs to a study of cytomegalovirus exposure and HLA in healthy donors. Study at large: Within the Caucasian-associated ancestry cluster were roughly 79% of the roughly 400 genotyped donors.

This CDR3 region has 18 residues. Looked up from germline, CDR1 is SGHVS and CDR2 is FNYEAQ. The V and J ends lost 5 bases and 1 base, in that order; junction bases with no gene match: 17. Study-level points and caveats: After further analysis at a later stage, 16,951 TCR beta sequences were associated with HLA alleles at 0.05 false discovery rate. With later analysis, a missense DCLRE1C variant became linked to TCR beta V- and J-gene trimming. Accurate HLA-A and HLA-B prediction from TCR beta sequences was reported for most subjects.

PCR involved 60 Vbeta and 13 Jbeta primers. Data came from immunoSEQ multiplex PCR; TCRdb stores just in-frame clones and leaves some out. The sample includes approximately 97,000 clones, approximately 82% seen only once; the top ten take just over 2.5%. The specimen sequenced was PBMCs. The TCR sequence derives from a man aged 40-55 years in good health and CMV-seronegative. The chain recombines TRBV7-6 with TRBJ2-7; 7 bases are shared with TRBD1. CDR3 in amino acids: CASSLNDRVFSLSYEQYF. The CDR3 bases are TGTGCCAGCAGCCTGAATGACAGGGTTTTTTCGTTGTCCTACGAGCAGTACTTC. Drawing the rest from reference TRBV7-6 and TRBJ2-7, the complete variable domain is GAGVSQSPRYKVTKRGQDVALRCDPISGHVSLYWYRQALGQGPEFLTYFNYEAQQDKSGLPNDRFSAERPEGSISTLTIQRTEQRDSAMYRCASSLNDRVFSLSYEQYFGPGTRLTVT.